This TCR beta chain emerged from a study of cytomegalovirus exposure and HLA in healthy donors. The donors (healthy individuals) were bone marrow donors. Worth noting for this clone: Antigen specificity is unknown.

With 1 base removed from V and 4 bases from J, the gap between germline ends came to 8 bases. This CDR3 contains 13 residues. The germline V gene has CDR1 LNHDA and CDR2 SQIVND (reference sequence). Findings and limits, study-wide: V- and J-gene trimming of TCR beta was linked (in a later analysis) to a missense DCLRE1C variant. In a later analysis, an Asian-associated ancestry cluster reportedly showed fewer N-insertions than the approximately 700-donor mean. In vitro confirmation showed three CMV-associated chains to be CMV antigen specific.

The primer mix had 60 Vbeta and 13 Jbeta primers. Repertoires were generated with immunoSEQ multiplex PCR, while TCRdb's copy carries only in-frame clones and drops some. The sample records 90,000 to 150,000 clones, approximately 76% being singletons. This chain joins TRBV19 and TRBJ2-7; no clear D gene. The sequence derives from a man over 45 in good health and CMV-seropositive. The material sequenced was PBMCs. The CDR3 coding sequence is TGTGCCAGTAGTATAGCGTTAGAGTACGAGCAGTACTTC. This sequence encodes CASSIALEYEQYF.